Presented here are 13 T cell receptor beta chains from one specimen sequenced in a study of T cells in Graves' hyperthyroidism and ophthalmopathy. It was RNA transcripts that yielded the amplified TCR beta CDR3 regions. The HTBI primer set served for first-round RT-PCR of the TCR CDR3. TCRdb reprocessed the multiplex PCR reads via MiXCR and lists one record per CDR3 protein. The profile shows roughly 350,000 distinct CDR3 sequences, around 15% of them singletons. Sequenced: blood. The receptors come from a woman aged 40 to 50 with Graves' ophthalmopathy.

This clonotype was found many times. The CDR3 loop reads CASSLAIVGTEAFF. The DNA of the CDR3 is TGCGCCAGCAGCTTGGCCATTGTTGGTACTGAAGCTTTCTTT. This chain joins TRBV5-1 and TRBJ1-1; D is unclear. Germline values: CDR1 SGHRS, CDR2 YFSETQ. V was shortened by 0 bases and J by 5 bases, with 11 bases between the two germline ends. CDR3 length: 14 amino acids.

The chain joins TRBV4-2 to TRBJ1-6; possible D gene TRBD1, 5 bases. The germline CDR1 and CDR2 sequences are LGHNA and YNFKEQ. This CDR3 spans 17 amino acids. The ends were cut back, 0 bases at V and 8 bases at J, with 17 bases in the middle. Here the CDR3 DNA reads TGTGCCAGCAGCCAAGATGGGGCGGGTTACGCGGATTCACCCCTCCACTTT. The encoded protein is CASSQDGAGYADSPLHF.

This clonotype turned up a few times. The chain recombines TRBV5-6 with TRBJ1-2; D not certain. Per the germline V gene, CDR1 is SGHDT and CDR2 is YYEEEE. This CDR3 is built from 11 residues. Trimming removed 3 bases at V and 7 bases at J, with 7 bases between. CDR3 sequence reads: CASSSGIGYTF. In DNA form, the CDR3 reads TGTGCCAGCAGCTCCGGAATTGGCTACACCTTC. Combining the CDR3 with reference TRBV5-6 and TRBJ1-2 gives the whole variable domain DAGVTQSPTHLIKTRGQQVTLRCSPKSGHDTVSWYQQALGQGPQFIFQYYEEEERQRGNFPDRFSGHQFPNYSSELNVNALLLGDSALYLCASSSGIGYTFGSGTRLTVV.

This clonotype was found once. The chain has TRBV5-5 and TRBJ1-2; a possible D gene is TRBD1 (5 bases). This CDR3 has 15 residues. The V and J ends lost 0 bases and 2 bases respectively, with 11 bases between them. The germline gives CDR1 SGHKS, CDR2 YYEKEE (reference sequence). The CDR3 DNA follows: TGTGCCAGCAGCTTGGGTCCCCGACAGAACTATGGCTACACCTTC. This gives the protein CASSLGPRQNYGYTF. The full variable domain, with the rest looked up from reference TRBV5-5 and TRBJ1-2, is DAGVTQSPTHLIKTRGQQVTLRCSPISGHKSVSWYQQVLGQGPQFIFQYYEKEERGRGNFPDRFSARQFPNYSSELNVNALLLGDSALYLCASSLGPRQNYGYTFGSGTRLTVV.

This clonotype was observed at least ten times. This chain connects TRBV6-7 to TRBJ1-1; D ambiguous. TRBV6-7 carries the ORF label, with uncertain function. Trimming took 3 bases from V and 0 from J, leaving 5 bases between them. The CDR3 covers 13 residues. The CDR3 DNA reads TGTGCCAGCAGTTATTGGGTGAACACTGAAGCTTTCTTT. Encoded protein: CASSYWVNTEAFF.

This clonotype has ten or more counts. The CDR3 reads CASSLSPGLAGGYEQFF. For the CDR3, the DNA is TGTGCCAGCAGTTTGTCGCCGGGACTAGCGGGGGGGTATGAGCAGTTCTTC. The V gene is TRBV12-3 or TRBV12-4, the J gene TRBJ2-1; TRBD2 matches 16 bases. The CDR3 runs to 17 residues. V trimming: 3 bases; J trimming: 8 bases; junction bases outside the gene matches: 7.

This clonotype occurred many times. The V and J genes are TRBV28 and TRBJ2-5; perhaps TRBD2 as D (6 bases). V shed 2 bases and J shed 2 bases, with 18 bases lying between them. Germline-derived CDR1 and CDR2 are MDHEN and SYDVKM. CDR3 length equals 17 residues. The CDR3 here is CASSLGASALPQETQYF. The CDR3 nucleotides read TGTGCCAGCAGTTTAGGGGCTAGCGCATTACCTCAAGAGACCCAGTACTTC.

This clonotype was observed at least ten times. V usage is TRBV7-2 and J usage is TRBJ2-5, with D hard to call. V lost 8 bases and J lost 2, with 15 bases in between. This CDR3 region has 14 residues. Germline lookup yields CDR1 SGHTA and CDR2 FQGNSA. In nucleotides, the CDR3 is TGTGCCAGCGGCCCATCGCAAGCTCAAGAGACCCAGTACTTC. Protein: CASGPSQAQETQYF.

This clonotype has ten or more counts. The chain joins TRBV12-3 or TRBV12-4 to TRBJ2-7; 9 bases match TRBD1. V dropped 7 bases and J dropped 7; count of bases not matched to a gene: 14. The CDR3 contains 15 residues. CDR3 in amino acids: CASTLRPGQGNEQYF. The CDR3 DNA reads as TGTGCCAGCACCTTACGACCGGGACAGGGAAATGAGCAGTACTTC.

CDR3 protein: CASSWDRLDGNTIYF. CDR3 DNA sequence: TGTGCCAGCAGCTGGGACAGATTAGACGGAAACACCATATATTTT. The rearrangement joins TRBV5-6 to TRBJ1-3, with 7 bases lining up with TRBD1. CDR3 length equals 15 residues. V lost 3 bases, J lost 4 bases, and 7 bases stayed unmatched. Germline V gene data show CDR1 as SGHDT and CDR2 as YYEEEE.

The rearrangement uses TRBV2 and TRBJ1-1, with 7 nucleotides matching TRBD1. CDR1 is SNHLY and CDR2 is FYNNEI in the germline V gene. V lost 6 bases to trimming and J lost 10 bases; unmatched junction nucleotides: 17. The length of the CDR3 is 15 residues. CDR3 amino acids: CASSPRFIGGSAAFF. The CDR3 DNA follows: TGTGCCAGCAGCCCGAGGTTTATAGGGGGCAGTGCAGCTTTCTTT.

This clonotype was detected ten times or more. The CDR3, as DNA: TGTGCCACCAGCAGCGGGGGGAGTCAGCCCCAGCATTTT. This encodes CATSSGGSQPQHF. The chain couples TRBV15 to TRBJ1-5, with D possibly being TRBD1 (5 bases). Germline CDR1 reads LNHNV; CDR2 reads YYDKDF (reference sequence). The length of the CDR3 is 13 residues. The ends were cut back, 3 bases at V and 6 bases at J, with 9 bases in the middle.

This clonotype was seen a handful of times. A single base separates this from a much larger clone, so it may be a read error. The genes are TRBV2 and TRBJ2-7, with a possible D match to TRBD1 (5 bases). CDR1 and CDR2 from the germline V gene are SNHLY and FYNNEI. V dropped 7 bases and J dropped 4 bases, with 11 bases sitting between them. This CDR3 comprises 12 residues. Here the CDR3 reads CASTATEYEQYF. DNA for the CDR3: TGTGCCAGCACCGCGACAGAGTACGAGCAGTACTTC.